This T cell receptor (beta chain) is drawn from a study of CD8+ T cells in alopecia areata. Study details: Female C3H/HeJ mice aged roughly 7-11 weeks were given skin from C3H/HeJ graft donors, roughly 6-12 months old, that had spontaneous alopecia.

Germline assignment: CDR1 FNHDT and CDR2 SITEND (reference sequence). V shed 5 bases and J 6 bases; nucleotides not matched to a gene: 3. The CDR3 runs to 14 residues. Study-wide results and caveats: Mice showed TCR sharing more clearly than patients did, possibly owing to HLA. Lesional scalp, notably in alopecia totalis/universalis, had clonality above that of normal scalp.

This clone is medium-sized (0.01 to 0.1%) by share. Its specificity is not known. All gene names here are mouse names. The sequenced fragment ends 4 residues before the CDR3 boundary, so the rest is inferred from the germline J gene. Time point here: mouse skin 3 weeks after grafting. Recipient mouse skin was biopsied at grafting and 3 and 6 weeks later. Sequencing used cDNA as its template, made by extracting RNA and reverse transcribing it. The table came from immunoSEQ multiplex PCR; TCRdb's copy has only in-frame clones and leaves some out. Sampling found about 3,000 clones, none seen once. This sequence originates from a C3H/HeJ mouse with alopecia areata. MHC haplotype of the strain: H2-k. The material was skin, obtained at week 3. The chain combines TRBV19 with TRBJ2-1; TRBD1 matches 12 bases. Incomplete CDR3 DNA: TGTGCCAGCAGGGGGACAGGGGGCATTGCT. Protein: CASRGTGGIA. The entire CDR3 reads CASRGTGGIAEQFF.